This entry features one TCR beta chain sequence. TCRdb's copy holds only in-frame clones and misses some; the assay was immunoSEQ multiplex PCR. The data hold approximately 200,000 clones, with about 88% observed a single time. Germline V gene lookup returns CDR1 SGHVS and CDR2 FNYEAQ. V lost 5 bases and J lost 8; bases outside the gene matches: 17. CDR3 size: 17 residues. This entry belongs to a study of blood T cell repertoires in COVID-19. Input material: peripheral blood. The TCR was taken from a man aged 25-45 years with acute or convalescent COVID-19. This rearrangement joins TRBV7-6 to TRBJ1-5; 8 positions match TRBD1. The CDR3 is CASSPGQGPYSTEPQHF. The DNA for the CDR3 is TGTGCCAGCAGCCCAGGACAGGGCCCTTATAGCACGGAGCCCCAGCATTTT.